The present TCR beta chain was sequenced within a study of blood T cell repertoires in COVID-19. Study as a whole: Spain, Italy and the United States supplied samples that represented acute and convalescent COVID-19. The cDNA or gDNA used as material had been derived from T cells, B-cell-depleted T cells, or PBMCs.

Trimming removed 0 bases from V and 6 bases from J; junction bases left unmatched: 5. The CDR3 is 15 residues long. Germline V gene lookup returns CDR1 MGHRA and CDR2 YSYEKL. In the original analysis: It was from reference gene primer amplification that nucleated cell counts were estimated. Repertoires were generated with immunoSEQ multiplex PCR, while TCRdb's copy carries only in-frame clones and drops some. The V and J calls and clone size were taken over from that table, and D and trimming were inferred from the DNA. There are 110,000 or so clones in the sample; roughly nine tenths occur only once, and approximately 8% lies in the top ten.

This chain joins TRBV4-1 and TRBJ1-5; TRBD1 agrees at 7 bases. Sequenced input: peripheral blood. This sequence originates from a man between 70 and 80 years old who had recovered from COVID-19. The CDR3 loop reads CASSQDGSGGQPQHF. The CDR3 nucleotides read TGCGCCAGCAGCCAAGATGGGTCAGGGGGTCAGCCCCAGCATTTT.